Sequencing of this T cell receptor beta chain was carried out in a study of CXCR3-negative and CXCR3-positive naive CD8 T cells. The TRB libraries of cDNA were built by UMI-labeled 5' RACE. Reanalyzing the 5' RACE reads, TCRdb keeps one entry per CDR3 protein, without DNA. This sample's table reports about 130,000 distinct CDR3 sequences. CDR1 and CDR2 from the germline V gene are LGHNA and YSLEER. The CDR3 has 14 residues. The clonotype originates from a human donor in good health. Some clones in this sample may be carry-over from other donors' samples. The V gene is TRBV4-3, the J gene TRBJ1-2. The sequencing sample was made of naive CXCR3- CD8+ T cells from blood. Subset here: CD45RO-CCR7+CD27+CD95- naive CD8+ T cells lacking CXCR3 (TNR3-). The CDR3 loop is CASSQEVEVDGYTF.